This TCR beta chain originates from a study of blood T cell repertoires in COVID-19. About the study: Specimens from acute and convalescent COVID-19 originated in the United States, Italy and Spain.

This CDR3 spans 13 amino acids. Between the trimmed V and J ends, which lost 1 base and 5 bases, there was a span of 8 bases. Germline CDR1 is SGHVS and CDR2 is FQNEAQ. The data were produced by immunoSEQ multiplex PCR, yet TCRdb's version contains in-frame clones alone and is incomplete. There are 76,000 or so clones in the sample; 90% to 95% occur only once, and under 6.5% lies in the top ten. The sample comprised peripheral blood. J is TRBJ2-5 and V is TRBV7-8, with a weak D call TRBD2 (5 bases). This TCR derives from a human donor in a cohort sampled during active COVID-19. In DNA form, the CDR3 reads TGTGCCAGCAGCTTAGGAGGGCGGGAGACCCAGTACTTC. Translating it yields CASSLGGRETQYF.